The entry below gives a single T cell receptor (beta chain) sequence along with its context. This clone's antigen is unknown. No much larger clonotype is one base removed from it; base qualities were not supplied. To prepare the library, PCR was applied. DNA from cultured CD4+ T cells underwent TCR sequencing with the Oncomine TCR Beta short-read assay at the Johns Hopkins FTIC core. Genomic DNA was extracted from the cultured CD4+ T cells with the QIAamp micro DNA kit. Oncomine TCR Beta libraries from cultured CD4+ T cells were pooled using unique dual indexes and sequenced on an Illumina iSeq 100. Per the authors' processing: Non-productive sequences were filtered out, and CDR3s that did not start with C, did not end with F or W, or were shorter than 7 amino acids were discarded. Antigen-specific clonotypes were identified using the MANAFEST web application through comparison of peptide-stimulated wells with reference and other culture wells. For a clone to be called positive, the clone needed an FDR below 0.05, an odds ratio above 5, and a productive frequency above 0.1% in at least two of three replicate wells. A clonotype counted as cross-reactive if it showed significant expansion both in the SARS-CoV-2 spike wells and in at least one common cold coronavirus spike condition. CDR3 homology was assessed with Levenshtein distances (stringdist) and unrooted phylogenetic trees (ape) in R version 3.6.1. The public reads were run again by TCRdb, first through fastp at Q25 and then through MiXCR, and only productive beta chains were kept. All rows with the same CDR3 protein become a single entry with the most common DNA and genes. In this record, the V and J calls reflect TCRdb's handling and not the investigators' own analysis. Recorded for this sample are 10,000 to 15,000 distinct CDR3 sequences; about 79% of them occurred a single time. About a quarter of the sample goes to the ten largest clones.

This specimen comes from a study of vaccination and CD4 T cells after COVID-19 (dated by TCRdb to 2022 to 2024). Regarding the research as a whole: Convalescent patients had a positive SARS-CoV-2 result on nasal swab PCR, and of these patients, several had mild disease and one had severe disease. Six males and four females were included in the convalescent cohort, with two Hispanic individuals, seven Caucasians, two Asians and one multiracial person represented. Two doses of either the Pfizer-BioNTech BNT162b2 vaccine (n=8) or the Moderna mRNA-1273 vaccine (n=2) were administered to participants. Post-COVID blood samples were collected from convalescent patients a median of roughly 100 days after diagnosis, with a range of roughly 30 to 170 days. The time from the second vaccine dose to post-vaccine blood sampling had a median of roughly 70 days and ranged from about 12 to 250 days. Overlapping spike peptide pools from SARS-CoV-2 and from the common cold coronaviruses HCoV-NL63, HCoV-OC43 and HCoV-229E were used as culture stimuli. As controls, cultures received a CEFX viral epitope pool (the positive control), an HIV-1 Nef peptide pool (the negative control), or no peptide at all. The spike-specific CD4+ TCR repertoire was compared before and after mRNA vaccination in 10 COVID-19 convalescent patients and a few infection-naive healthy vaccine recipients. The research as a whole found: Among the post-vaccine SARS-CoV-2-reactive clones in convalescent patients, a median around 90% showed up only after vaccination, which suggests vaccine-specific priming. The median count of SARS-CoV-2-reactive clonotypes went up from around 20 after infection to 35 to 40 after vaccination, although the change was not significant. Nearly all vaccine-specific clones in convalescent patients (304 of 307) were mono-reactive for SARS-CoV-2 spike rather than cross-reactive with common cold coronaviruses. Relatively few convalescent patients were included in the study, and early timepoints after natural infection were not analyzed.

The treatment or condition tag for this specimen amounts to: approximately nine-day PBMC culture with coronavirus spike peptide pools or control peptides (ViraFEST assay). The ViraFEST assay, used in the study, expanded antigen-specific T cells with peptide pools and then identified the expanded clonotypes through TCR sequencing. The convalescent patients' positive SARS-CoV-2 PCR tests fell between March and December 2020, which was before the Alpha, Beta and Delta variants emerged in the United States. PBMCs were cultured at roughly 1.8 million per well in IMDM supplemented with approximately 5.3% human AB serum and 8.5 to 10 IU/ml IL-2, with about 11 ug/ml peptide pools added. On days 3 and 7, half of the culture medium was replaced with fresh IL-2-containing medium. After approximately eleven days of culture, CD4+ T cells were isolated by negative selection with the EasySep CD4+ T cell isolation kit. Ficoll-Paque Plus gradient centrifugation was used to isolate PBMCs from whole blood, and the isolated PBMCs were then either used fresh or cryopreserved at -140C. In general, triplicate wells were set up for every culture condition.

The CDR3 holds 15 amino acids from the cysteine to the phenylalanine. Only the CDR3 DNA stays, 45 bases, in frame from base 1. For CDR1 and CDR2, the germline V gene lists SGHTA and FQGNSA. For this chain, trimming is 1 base at the V end and 4 bases at the J end, and the number of junction bases without a gene match is 2. The chain uses TRBV7-2 and TRBJ2-4; TRBD2 agrees with 9 junctional bases. Material for sequencing was CD4+ T cells from blood, cultured in vitro. The TCR sequence derives from a human donor who had recovered from COVID-19. The CDR3 corresponds to CASSLGREGKNIQYF. The DNA sequence reads TGTGCCAGCAGCTTAGGGCGGGAGGGGAAAAACATTCAGTACTTC.